This T cell receptor beta chain was captured in a study of PD-1 blockade in classical Hodgkin lymphoma. Relapse was seen in all patients after autologous stem cell transplantation, and brentuximab vedotin exposure was variable. The data were produced by immunoSEQ multiplex PCR, yet TCRdb's version contains in-frame clones alone and is incomplete. Of some 45,000 clones listed, about 88% are singletons. CDR3 length: 12 amino acids. CDR1 is SGHNT and CDR2 is YYREEE in the germline V gene (reference sequence). The V end was cut by 4 bases, the J end by 8 bases, with 10 bases between. The TCR comes from a human donor with classical Hodgkin lymphoma. The chain couples TRBV5-4 to TRBJ2-1, with D hard to call. The sequenced sample was peripheral blood mononuclear cells (PBMCs), obtained at baseline. CDR3 in DNA: TGTGCCAGCAGCCCTTCCGGACATGAGCAGTTCTTC. Protein sequence: CASSPSGHEQFF.